This record looks at one T cell receptor beta chain sequence and its context. The method was immunoSEQ multiplex PCR; TCRdb's version includes in-frame clones alone and lacks a portion of them. The sample holds about 72,000 clones, about 89% seen once. This sample was taken from a study of OX40 agonist ivuxolimab in advanced cancers. Germline CDR1 reads MNHNY; CDR2 reads SVGAGI (reference sequence). The CDR3 loop spans 16 amino acids. Trimming removed 6 bases at V and 1 base at J, with 16 bases between. The chain employs TRBV6-6 and TRBJ1-5, with a tentative D call TRBD1 (5 bases). Sequencing was performed on CD4+ or CD8+ T cells sorted from blood, taken in a trial of the OX40 agonist ivuxolimab. The origin of this receptor is an adult with an advanced solid tumor such as melanoma, head and neck, liver or kidney cancer. The CDR3 reads CASSLLRPGSNQPQHF. The CDR3 nucleotides are TGTGCCAGCAGCCTTCTCCGGCCAGGGAGCAATCAGCCCCAGCATTTT.